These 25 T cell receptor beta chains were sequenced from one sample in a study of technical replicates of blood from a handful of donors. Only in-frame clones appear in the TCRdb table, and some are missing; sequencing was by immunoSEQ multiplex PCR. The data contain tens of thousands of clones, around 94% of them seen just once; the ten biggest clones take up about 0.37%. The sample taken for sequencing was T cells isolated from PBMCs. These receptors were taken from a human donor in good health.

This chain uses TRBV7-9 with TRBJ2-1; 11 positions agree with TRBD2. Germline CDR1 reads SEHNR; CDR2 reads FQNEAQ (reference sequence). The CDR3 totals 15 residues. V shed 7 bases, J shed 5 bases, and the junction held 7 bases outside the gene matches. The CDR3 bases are TGTGCCAGCAATTCACTAGCGGGAGATGACAATGAGCAGTTCTTC. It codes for CASNSLAGDDNEQFF.

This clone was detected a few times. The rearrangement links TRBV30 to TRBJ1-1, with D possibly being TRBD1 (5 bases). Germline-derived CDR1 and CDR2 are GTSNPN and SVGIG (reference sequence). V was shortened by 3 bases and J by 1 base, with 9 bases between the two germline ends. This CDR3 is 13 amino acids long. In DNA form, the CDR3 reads TGTGCCTGGAGCAGACAGAGGAACACTGAAGCTTTCTTT. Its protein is CAWSRQRNTEAFF. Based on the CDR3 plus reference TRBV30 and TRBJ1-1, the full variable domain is SQTIHQWPATLVQPVGSPLSLECTVEGTSNPNLYWYRQAAGRGLQLLFYSVGIGQISSEVPQNLSASRPQDRQFILSSKKLLLSDSGFYLCAWSRQRNTEAFFGQGTRLTVV.

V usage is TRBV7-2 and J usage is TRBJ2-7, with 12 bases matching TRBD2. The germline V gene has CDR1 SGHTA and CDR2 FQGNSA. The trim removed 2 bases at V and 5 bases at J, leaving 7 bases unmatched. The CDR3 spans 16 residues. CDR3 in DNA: TGTGCCAGCAGCTTACTAGCGGGAGGGCCGAGGAACGAGCAGTACTTC. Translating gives CASSLLAGGPRNEQYF. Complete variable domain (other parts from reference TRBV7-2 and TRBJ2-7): GAGVSQSPSNKVTEKGKDVELRCDPISGHTALYWYRQSLGQGLEFLIYFQGNSAPDKSGLPSDRFSAERTGGSVSTLTIQRTQQEDSAVYLCASSLLAGGPRNEQYFGPGTRLTVT.

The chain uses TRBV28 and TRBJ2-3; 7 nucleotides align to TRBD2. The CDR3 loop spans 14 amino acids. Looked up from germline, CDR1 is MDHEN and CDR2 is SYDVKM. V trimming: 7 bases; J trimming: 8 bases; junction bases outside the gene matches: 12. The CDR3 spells CASTARSRTSTQYF. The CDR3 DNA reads TGTGCCAGCACCGCTCGATCTAGGACTAGTACGCAGTATTTT.

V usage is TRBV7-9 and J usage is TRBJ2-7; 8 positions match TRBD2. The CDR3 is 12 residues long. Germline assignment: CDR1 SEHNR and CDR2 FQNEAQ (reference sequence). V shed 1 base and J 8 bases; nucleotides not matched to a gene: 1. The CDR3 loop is CASSLDSGKQYF. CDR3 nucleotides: TGTGCCAGCAGCTTAGATAGCGGGAAGCAGTACTTC.

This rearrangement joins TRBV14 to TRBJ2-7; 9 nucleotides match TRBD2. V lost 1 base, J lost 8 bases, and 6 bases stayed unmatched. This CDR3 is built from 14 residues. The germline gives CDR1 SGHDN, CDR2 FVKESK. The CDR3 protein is CASSQGGSGSKQYF. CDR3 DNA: TGTGCCAGCAGCCAAGGGGGTAGCGGGAGTAAGCAGTACTTC.

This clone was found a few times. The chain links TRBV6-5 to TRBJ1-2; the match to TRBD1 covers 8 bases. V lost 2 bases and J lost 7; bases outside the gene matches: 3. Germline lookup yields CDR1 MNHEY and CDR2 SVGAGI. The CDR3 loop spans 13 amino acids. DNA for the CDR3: TGTGCCAGCAGTTACGGGACAGGTCCTGGCTACACCTTC. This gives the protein CASSYGTGPGYTF.

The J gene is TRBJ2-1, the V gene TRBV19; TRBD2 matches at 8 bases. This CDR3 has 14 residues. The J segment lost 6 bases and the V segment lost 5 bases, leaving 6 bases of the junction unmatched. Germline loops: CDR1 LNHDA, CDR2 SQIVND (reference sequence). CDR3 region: CASSLGLGGNEQFF. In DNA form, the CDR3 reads TGTGCCAGTAGTTTGGGACTAGGAGGCAATGAGCAGTTCTTC.

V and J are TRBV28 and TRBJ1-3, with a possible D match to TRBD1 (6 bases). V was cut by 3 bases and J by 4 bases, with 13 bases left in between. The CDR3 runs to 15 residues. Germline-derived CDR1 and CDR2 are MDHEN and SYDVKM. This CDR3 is CASSLTGVLGNTIYF. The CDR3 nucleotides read TGTGCCAGCAGTTTGACAGGAGTTTTAGGAAACACCATATATTTT.

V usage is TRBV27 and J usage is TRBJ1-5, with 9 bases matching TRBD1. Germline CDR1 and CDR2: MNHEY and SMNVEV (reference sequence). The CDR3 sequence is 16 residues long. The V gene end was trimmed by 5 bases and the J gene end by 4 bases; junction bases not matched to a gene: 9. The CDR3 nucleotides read TGTGCCAGCAGTCCATGGACAGGGGCCCTAAATCAGCCCCAGCATTTT. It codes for CASSPWTGALNQPQHF.

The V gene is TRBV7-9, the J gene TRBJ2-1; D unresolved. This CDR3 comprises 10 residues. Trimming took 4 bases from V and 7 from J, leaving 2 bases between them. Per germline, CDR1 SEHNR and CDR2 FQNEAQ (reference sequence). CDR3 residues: CASSSNEQFF. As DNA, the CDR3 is TGTGCCAGCAGCTCGAATGAGCAGTTCTTC.

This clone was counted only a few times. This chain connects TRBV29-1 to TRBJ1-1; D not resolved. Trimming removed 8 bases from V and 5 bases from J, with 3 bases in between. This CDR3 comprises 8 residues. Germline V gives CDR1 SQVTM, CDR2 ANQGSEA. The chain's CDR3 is CSSTEAFF. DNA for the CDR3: TGCAGCTCTACTGAAGCTTTCTTT.

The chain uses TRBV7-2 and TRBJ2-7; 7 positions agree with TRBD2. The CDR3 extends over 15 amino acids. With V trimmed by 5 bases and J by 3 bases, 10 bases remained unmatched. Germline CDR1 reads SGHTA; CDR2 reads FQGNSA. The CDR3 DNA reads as TGTGCCAGCAGCCTTGGGGACTACTCCGTCTACGAGCAGTACTTC. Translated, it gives CASSLGDYSVYEQYF.

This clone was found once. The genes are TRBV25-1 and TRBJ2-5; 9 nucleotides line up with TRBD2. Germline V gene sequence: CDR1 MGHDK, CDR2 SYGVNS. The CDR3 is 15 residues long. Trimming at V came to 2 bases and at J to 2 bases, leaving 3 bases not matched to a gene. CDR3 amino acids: CASSEQREAQETQYF. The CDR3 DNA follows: TGTGCCAGCAGTGAACAGCGGGAGGCACAAGAGACCCAGTACTTC.

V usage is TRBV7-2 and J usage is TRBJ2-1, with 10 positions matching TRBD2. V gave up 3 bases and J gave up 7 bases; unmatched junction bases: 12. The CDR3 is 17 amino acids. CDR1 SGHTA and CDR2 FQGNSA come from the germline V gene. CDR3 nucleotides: TGTGCCAGCAGCTTCATAGCGGGAGGTAATTGGCATAATGAGCAGTTCTTC. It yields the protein CASSFIAGGNWHNEQFF. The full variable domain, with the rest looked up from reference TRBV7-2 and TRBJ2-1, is GAGVSQSPSNKVTEKGKDVELRCDPISGHTALYWYRQSLGQGLEFLIYFQGNSAPDKSGLPSDRFSAERTGGSVSTLTIQRTQQEDSAVYLCASSFIAGGNWHNEQFFGPGTRLTVL.

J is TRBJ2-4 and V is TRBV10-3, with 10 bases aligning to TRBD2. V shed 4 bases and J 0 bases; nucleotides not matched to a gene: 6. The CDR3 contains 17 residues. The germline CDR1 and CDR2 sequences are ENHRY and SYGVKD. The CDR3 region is CAISVTSGPLAKNIQYF. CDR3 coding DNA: TGTGCCATCAGTGTGACTAGCGGGCCTCTAGCCAAAAACATTCAGTACTTC.

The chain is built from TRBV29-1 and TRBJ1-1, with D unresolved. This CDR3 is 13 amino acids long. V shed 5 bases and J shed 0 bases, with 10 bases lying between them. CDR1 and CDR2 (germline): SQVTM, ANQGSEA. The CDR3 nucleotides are TGCAGCGTTCGGGAGCAAATGAACACTGAAGCTTTCTTT. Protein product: CSVREQMNTEAFF.

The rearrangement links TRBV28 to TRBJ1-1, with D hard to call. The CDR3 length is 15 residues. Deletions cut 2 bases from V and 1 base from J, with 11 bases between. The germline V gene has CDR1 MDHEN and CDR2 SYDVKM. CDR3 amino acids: CASSLPSIGNTEAFF. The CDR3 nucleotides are TGTGCCAGCAGTTTACCTTCGATCGGGAACACTGAAGCTTTCTTT.

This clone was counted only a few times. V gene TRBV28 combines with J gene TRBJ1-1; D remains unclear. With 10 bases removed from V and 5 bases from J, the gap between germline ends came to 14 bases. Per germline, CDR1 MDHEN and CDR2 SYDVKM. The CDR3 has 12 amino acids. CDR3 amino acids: CATNSGDTEAFF. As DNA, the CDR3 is TGTGCCACCAACTCCGGGGATACTGAAGCTTTCTTT.

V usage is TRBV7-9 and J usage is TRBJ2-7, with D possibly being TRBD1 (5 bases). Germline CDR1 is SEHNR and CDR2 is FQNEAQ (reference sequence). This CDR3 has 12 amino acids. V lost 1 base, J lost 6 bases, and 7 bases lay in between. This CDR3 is CASSLGGSEQYF. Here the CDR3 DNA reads TGTGCCAGCAGCTTAGGGGGCAGCGAGCAGTACTTC. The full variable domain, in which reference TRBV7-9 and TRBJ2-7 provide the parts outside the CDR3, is DTGVSQNPRHKITKRGQNVTFRCDPISEHNRLYWYRQTLGQGPEFLTYFQNEAQLEKSRLLSDRFSAERPKGSFSTLEIQRTEQGDSAMYLCASSLGGSEQYFGPGTRLTVT.

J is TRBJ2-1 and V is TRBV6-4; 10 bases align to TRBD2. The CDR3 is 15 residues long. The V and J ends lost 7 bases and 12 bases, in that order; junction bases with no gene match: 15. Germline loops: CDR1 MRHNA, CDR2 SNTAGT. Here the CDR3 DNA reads TGTGCCAGCAAGGAAGGGACGGTGACTAGCGGGCCGCAGTTCTTC. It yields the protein CASKEGTVTSGPQFF.

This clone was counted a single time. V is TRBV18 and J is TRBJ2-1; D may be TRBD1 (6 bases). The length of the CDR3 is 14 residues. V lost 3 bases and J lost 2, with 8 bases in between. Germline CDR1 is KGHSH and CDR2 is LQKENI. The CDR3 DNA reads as TGTGCCAGCTCACCCCGACAGGCCTACAATGAGCAGTTCTTC. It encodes CASSPRQAYNEQFF.

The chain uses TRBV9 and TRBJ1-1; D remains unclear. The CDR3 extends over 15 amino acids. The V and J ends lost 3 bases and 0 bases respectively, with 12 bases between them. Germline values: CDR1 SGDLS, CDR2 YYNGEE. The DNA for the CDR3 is TGTGCCAGCAGCGATAGACTGTCCATGAACACTGAAGCTTTCTTT. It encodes CASSDRLSMNTEAFF.

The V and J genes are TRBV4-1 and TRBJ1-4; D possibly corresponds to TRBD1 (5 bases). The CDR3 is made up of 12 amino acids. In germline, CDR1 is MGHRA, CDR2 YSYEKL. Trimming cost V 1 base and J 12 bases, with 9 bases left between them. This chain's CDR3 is CASSQVGEELFF. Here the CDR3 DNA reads TGCGCCAGCAGCCAAGTAGGGGAGGAACTGTTTTTT.

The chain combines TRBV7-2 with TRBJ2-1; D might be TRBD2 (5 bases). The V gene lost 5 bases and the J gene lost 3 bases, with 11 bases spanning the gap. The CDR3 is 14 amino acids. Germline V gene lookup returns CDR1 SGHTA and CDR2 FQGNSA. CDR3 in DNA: TGTGCCAGCAGCCCCGTGGCGGGCTACAATGAGCAGTTCTTC. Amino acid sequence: CASSPVAGYNEQFF.